Below are 28 T cell receptor beta chains sequenced from a single sample in a study of cytomegalovirus exposure and HLA in healthy donors. The assay was immunoSEQ multiplex PCR, and TCRdb's table has in-frame clones only and misses some. The table records some 170,000 clones, roughly 90% of them present only once. The sample was PBMCs. Every receptor here comes from a woman aged 25 to 39 in good health and CMV-seronegative.

J is TRBJ1-1 and V is TRBV18, with D uncertain. V was trimmed by 3 bases and J by 1 base, leaving 15 bases between them. CDR1 KGHSH and CDR2 LQKENI come from the germline V gene. This CDR3 is built from 16 residues. CDR3 sequence reads: CASSPGGRIANTEAFF. The CDR3 bases are TGTGCCAGCTCACCCGGTGGCAGAATTGCGAACACTGAAGCTTTCTTT.

This chain connects TRBV7-9 to TRBJ2-1; the D is unclear. Trimming stripped 5 bases from V and 10 bases from J, with 12 bases between. Germline assignment: CDR1 SEHNR and CDR2 FQNEAQ (reference sequence). The CDR3 length is 12 residues. CDR3 residues: CASSQPRIEQFF. The CDR3 DNA sequence: TGTGCCAGCAGCCAACCACGAATCGAGCAGTTCTTC.

The chain joins TRBV5-4 to TRBJ2-5, with D unresolved. V lost 4 bases and J 2 bases, leaving 12 bases between the germline ends. This CDR3 is built from 14 residues. Germline assignment: CDR1 SGHNT and CDR2 YYREEE (reference sequence). CDR3: CASSPPSGQETQYF. The CDR3 DNA reads TGTGCCAGCAGCCCCCCGAGTGGTCAAGAGACCCAGTACTTC.

The rearrangement links TRBV7-9 to TRBJ1-5; D gene uncertain. The CDR3 has 14 amino acids. The V gene lost 11 bases and the J gene lost 0 bases, with 14 bases spanning the gap. Germline CDR1 SEHNR, CDR2 FQNEAQ (reference sequence). CDR3 protein: CAVAPAYSNQPQHF. In DNA, the CDR3 is TGTGCCGTTGCCCCGGCATATAGCAATCAGCCCCAGCATTTT. The full variable domain, with the rest looked up from reference TRBV7-9 and TRBJ1-5, is DTGVSQNPRHKITKRGQNVTFRCDPISEHNRLYWYRQTLGQGPEFLTYFQNEAQLEKSRLLSDRFSAERPKGSFSTLEIQRTEQGDSAMYLCAVAPAYSNQPQHFGDGTRLSIL.

The chain combines TRBV4-3 with TRBJ2-3; D not certain. Trimming left V 1 base short and J 7 bases short, with 9 bases between. CDR1 and CDR2 from the germline V gene are LGHNA and YSLEER. This CDR3 has 13 residues. The CDR3 region is CASSQASDHTQYF. DNA of the CDR3: TGCGCCAGCAGCCAAGCATCAGACCATACGCAGTATTTT.

The chain couples TRBV7-8 to TRBJ2-7, with D perhaps TRBD2 (6 bases). Germline V CDR1 and CDR2: SGHVS, FQNEAQ. V lost 2 bases and J 3 bases, leaving 14 bases between the germline ends. CDR3 size: 15 residues. The CDR3 coding sequence is TGTGCCAGCAGCTTAAGGAGGGGAACCAACTACGAGCAGTACTTC. It is translated as CASSLRRGTNYEQYF.

The rearrangement uses TRBV27 and TRBJ2-1; D is possibly TRBD1 (5 bases). Per germline, CDR1 MNHEY and CDR2 SMNVEV (reference sequence). Trimming pared 4 bases from V and 7 bases from J, leaving 8 bases between. This CDR3 has 12 residues. The CDR3 loop is CASSSTGNEQFF. Here the CDR3 DNA reads TGTGCCAGCAGTTCAACAGGAAATGAGCAGTTCTTC.

This clone was seen just once. The rearrangement joins TRBV28 to TRBJ1-5; D gene ambiguous. The CDR3 runs 12 residues. Germline lookup yields CDR1 MDHEN and CDR2 SYDVKM. Between the trimmed V and J ends, which lost 3 bases and 7 bases, there was a span of 7 bases. In DNA, the CDR3 is TGTGCCAGCAGTTTTCCGGGGCAGCCCCAGCATTTT. Residues: CASSFPGQPQHF. The variable domain in full, with the rest retrieved from reference TRBV28 and TRBJ1-5, is DVKVTQSSRYLVKRTGEKVFLECVQDMDHENMFWYRQDPGLGLRLIYFSYDVKMKEKGDIPEGYSVSREKKERFSLILESASTNQTSMYLCASSFPGQPQHFGDGTRLSIL.

This clone has a handful of counts. The chain uses TRBV20-1 and TRBJ2-2, with D uncertain. The CDR3 runs to 11 residues. Germline V gives CDR1 DFQATT, CDR2 SNEGSKA (reference sequence). V was clipped by 7 bases and J by 7 bases, with 10 bases between them. CDR3 DNA: TGCAGTGTGACGGCCAACGGGGAGCTGTTTTTT. Its translation: CSVTANGELFF.

V gene TRBV7-2 combines with J gene TRBJ2-1; the match to TRBD2 covers 8 bases. The CDR3 totals 15 residues. Germline-derived CDR1 and CDR2 are SGHTA and FQGNSA. After removal of 5 bases from V and 2 bases from J, the junction contained 5 bases not matched to a gene. CDR3 sequence: CASSPGGGAYNEQFF. The DNA for the CDR3 is TGTGCCAGCAGCCCCGGGGGGGGAGCCTACAATGAGCAGTTCTTC.

This chain uses TRBV29-1 with TRBJ2-5; 7 nucleotides match TRBD2. V shed 1 base and J 2 bases; nucleotides not matched to a gene: 10. The CDR3 has 16 amino acids. The germline V gene encodes CDR1 SQVTM and CDR2 ANQGSEA. DNA of the CDR3: TGCAGCGTTGAAGCGGTGCCGACTAGCTCACAAGAGACCCAGTACTTC. Amino acids: CSVEAVPTSSQETQYF.

The chain uses TRBV4-1 and TRBJ1-4, with D possibly TRBD1 on 6 matching bases. The germline CDR1 and CDR2 sequences are MGHRA and YSYEKL. Trimming left V 0 bases short and J 4 bases short, with 9 bases between. The CDR3 is 15 residues long. The CDR3: CASSQEGRGNEKLFF. CDR3 in DNA: TGCGCCAGCAGCCAAGAGGGCAGGGGTAATGAAAAACTGTTTTTT.

The CDR3 DNA reads as TGTGCCAGCAGTGGCGGAGGCCTGAACACTGAAGCTTTCTTT. Its protein product is CASSGGGLNTEAFF. The V gene is TRBV2, the J gene TRBJ1-1; the D is unclear. Germline V gene sequence: CDR1 SNHLY, CDR2 FYNNEI. V was trimmed by 4 bases and J by 0 bases, leaving 9 bases between them. CDR3 size: 14 residues. The full variable domain, in which reference TRBV2 and TRBJ1-1 provide the parts outside the CDR3, is EPEVTQTPSHQVTQMGQEVILRCVPISNHLYFYWYRQILGQKVEFLVSFYNNEISEKSEIFDDQFSVERPDGSNFTLKIRSTKLEDSAMYFCASSGGGLNTEAFFGQGTRLTVV.

The J gene is TRBJ1-5, the V gene TRBV18; D uncertain. V was shortened by 3 bases and J by 1 base, with 4 bases between the two germline ends. The CDR3 runs 13 residues. From germline, CDR1 is KGHSH and CDR2 LQKENI. The CDR3 sequence is CASSPSSNQPQHF. The CDR3 DNA sequence: TGTGCCAGCTCACCCTCCAGCAATCAGCCCCAGCATTTT.

This rearrangement joins TRBV10-1 to TRBJ1-1; no reliable D call. Germline-derived CDR1 and CDR2 are WNHNN and SYGVQD (reference sequence). This CDR3 comprises 18 residues. Trimming took off 3 bases at V and 4 bases at J, with 24 bases between the two ends. The CDR3: CASSEELCVPVRVTEAFF. The CDR3 DNA follows: TGCGCCAGCAGTGAAGAACTTTGCGTCCCCGTCCGCGTCACTGAAGCTTTCTTT.

The chain couples TRBV10-2 to TRBJ2-1; unclear D gene. The germline CDR1 and CDR2 sequences are WSHSY and SAAADI. V was cut by 3 bases and J by 10 bases, with 13 bases left in between. The CDR3 is made up of 13 amino acids. The CDR3 is CASSDGRGEEQFF. Here the CDR3 DNA reads TGCGCCAGCAGTGATGGCCGAGGCGAGGAGCAGTTCTTC.

The chain is built from TRBV18 and TRBJ1-5; D is perhaps TRBD1 (5 bases). CDR1 is KGHSH and CDR2 is LQKENI in the germline V gene. Trimming cost V 5 bases and J 0 bases, with 14 bases left between them. The CDR3 is 16 residues long. The CDR3 nucleotides read TGTGCCAGCTCAACGCGGGACGGTGATAGCAATCAGCCCCAGCATTTT. It translates to CASSTRDGDSNQPQHF.

This clone is a singleton in its sample. J is TRBJ2-7 and V is TRBV4-2, with 12 bases lining up with TRBD1. Germline loops: CDR1 LGHNA, CDR2 YNFKEQ. The junction had 5 bases not matched to a gene; V was cut back by 0 bases and J by 5 bases. The CDR3 spans 16 residues. The CDR3 DNA sequence: TGTGCCAGCAGCCAAGAAACCGGGACAGGGGGCCACGAGCAGTACTTC. This gives the protein CASSQETGTGGHEQYF.

The V and J genes are TRBV7-6 and TRBJ2-3; no clear D gene. V lost 1 base to trimming and J lost 3 bases, with 5 bases between them. Per germline, CDR1 SGHVS and CDR2 FNYEAQ. The CDR3 is 13 residues long. The CDR3 region is CASSLELTDTQYF. CDR3 DNA sequence: TGTGCCAGCAGCTTAGAGTTAACAGATACGCAGTATTTT.

The genes are TRBV5-5 and TRBJ1-4, with 8 bases matching TRBD1. V was clipped by 4 bases and J by 4 bases; unmatched bases: 6. Looked up from germline, CDR1 is SGHKS and CDR2 is YYEKEE (reference sequence). The CDR3 runs to 15 residues. The CDR3 DNA sequence: TGTGCCAGCAGCCGTCTGGGACAGGTTAATGAAAAACTGTTTTTT. It codes for CASSRLGQVNEKLFF.

This chain joins TRBV7-2 and TRBJ2-1, with D possibly matching TRBD1 (6 bases). The germline CDR1 and CDR2 sequences are SGHTA and FQGNSA. The CDR3 runs to 15 residues. The V gene lost 4 bases and the J gene lost 1 base, with 11 bases spanning the gap. CDR3 bases: TGTGCCAGCAGCTACCCGACAGGATCCTACAATGAGCAGTTCTTC. The encoded protein is CASSYPTGSYNEQFF. Full variable domain (outside the CDR3, taken from reference TRBV7-2 and TRBJ2-1): GAGVSQSPSNKVTEKGKDVELRCDPISGHTALYWYRQSLGQGLEFLIYFQGNSAPDKSGLPSDRFSAERTGGSVSTLTIQRTQQEDSAVYLCASSYPTGSYNEQFFGPGTRLTVL.

The V and J genes are TRBV5-4 and TRBJ1-1; D is unclear. Germline CDR1 SGHNT, CDR2 YYREEE (reference sequence). CDR3 length: 13 residues. Trimming took off 0 bases at V and 10 bases at J, with 13 bases between the two ends. CDR3 DNA: TGTGCCAGCAGCTTGGTCGACGAGAAGGGAGCTTTCTTT. Translating gives CASSLVDEKGAFF.

The rearrangement links TRBV6-6 to TRBJ2-1; a weak D match, TRBD1 (6 bases). This CDR3 spans 14 amino acids. Trimming left V 4 bases short and J 6 bases short, with 13 bases between. Germline CDR1 and CDR2: MNHNY and SVGAGI (reference sequence). CDR3 sequence reads: CASSFGDTLNEQFF. In DNA form, the CDR3 reads TGTGCCAGCAGTTTTGGGGACACCCTCAATGAGCAGTTCTTC.

In this sample, this clone turned up once. J is TRBJ1-2 and V is TRBV4-1; TRBD1 aligns across 12 bases. The germline V gene encodes CDR1 MGHRA and CDR2 YSYEKL. Germline trimming cut 0 bases from V and 8 bases from J; bases unmatched to any gene: 7. This CDR3 has 16 amino acids. CDR3 region: CASSQEPGQGARGYTF. CDR3 nucleotides: TGCGCCAGCAGCCAAGAACCGGGACAGGGGGCGAGGGGCTACACCTTC.

The V and J genes are TRBV4-3 and TRBJ2-1; TRBD2 aligns across 14 bases. Germline V gives CDR1 LGHNA, CDR2 YSLEER. Trimming removed 3 bases from V and 1 base from J; junction bases left unmatched: 11. This CDR3 is 20 amino acids long. As DNA, the CDR3 is TGCGCCAGCAGCCACAGACTAGCGGGAGGGGGTATTAGATCCTACAATGAGCAGTTCTTC. It encodes CASSHRLAGGGIRSYNEQFF.

This sequence joins TRBV29-1 and TRBJ2-5; no clear D gene. The CDR3 is made up of 13 amino acids. V shed 4 bases and J shed 5 bases, with 14 bases lying between them. Germline V gene sequence: CDR1 SQVTM, CDR2 ANQGSEA. CDR3 coding DNA: TGCAGCGTTGCTGACCCCCGTGGGGAGACCCAGTACTTC. It is translated as CSVADPRGETQYF.

The rearrangement uses TRBV29-1 and TRBJ2-7; 9 bases agree with TRBD1. The CDR3 totals 13 residues. CDR1 and CDR2 from the germline V gene are SQVTM and ANQGSEA. J was trimmed by 5 bases and V by 5 bases; bases with no gene match: 7. CDR3 DNA sequence: TGCAGCGTTAGTCCGGGACAGGGAAACGAGCAGTACTTC. It translates to CSVSPGQGNEQYF.

The chain is built from TRBV5-4 and TRBJ2-2, with D possibly being TRBD1 (5 bases). V was pared by 2 bases and J by 1 base, with 9 bases between. CDR1 is SGHNT and CDR2 is YYREEE in the germline V gene (reference sequence). The CDR3 has 15 residues. CDR3 coding DNA: TGTGCCAGCAGCTTACTAACAGGGAACACCGGGGAGCTGTTTTTT. Translating it yields CASSLLTGNTGELFF.